This record concerns one T cell receptor (beta chain) sequence. What it recognizes is unknown. This CDR3 has 13 residues. V gave up 5 bases and J gave up 7 bases, with 13 bases separating them. Germline CDR1 reads SGDLS; CDR2 reads YYNGEE. Each cDNA held unique molecular identifiers, and template switching gave it a universal primer site. MiXCR was run by TCRdb on the 5' RACE reads, yielding one entry per CDR3 protein. The data contain approximately 410,000 distinct CDR3 sequences, around 20% of them seen just once; the ten biggest clones take up roughly 12%. This specimen comes from a study of identical twins. Study conclusions and caveats: Twins shared out-of-frame alpha sequences with excess low generation probability.

The chain employs TRBV9 and TRBJ1-3; D unresolved. The sample comprised naive T cells sorted from blood. This sequence was found in a middle-aged man in good health. DNA for the CDR3: TGTGCCAGCAGTTCCCCTACGGGCAACACCATATATTTT. Amino acids: CASSSPTGNTIYF.